This paragraph covers one T cell receptor beta chain sequence. This sample is drawn from a study of blood T cell repertoires in COVID-19. About the study: Specimens from acute and convalescent COVID-19 originated in the United States, Italy and Spain. PBMCs, B-cell-depleted T cells, or T cells were the source of the cDNA or gDNA that made up the material.

The study assigned cohorts using participant-reported clinical history. Sequencing was performed with immunoSEQ multiplex PCR; in TCRdb, only in-frame clones are kept and a portion is missing. This table holds about 160,000 clones, over 70% found once. V lost 3 bases and J 0 bases, leaving 9 bases between the germline ends. Germline lookup yields CDR1 SGHTA and CDR2 FQGTGA. The CDR3 is made up of 15 amino acids. This sequence originates from a woman in her 40s with acute COVID-19. The V call is TRBV7-3, the J call TRBJ2-1, with D possibly TRBD1 on 5 matching bases. Sample: PBMCs or T cells enriched from blood (not recorded which). CDR3 residues: CASSLGLSSYNEQFF. CDR3 bases: TGTGCCAGCAGCTTGGGGCTTAGCTCCTACAATGAGCAGTTCTTC.